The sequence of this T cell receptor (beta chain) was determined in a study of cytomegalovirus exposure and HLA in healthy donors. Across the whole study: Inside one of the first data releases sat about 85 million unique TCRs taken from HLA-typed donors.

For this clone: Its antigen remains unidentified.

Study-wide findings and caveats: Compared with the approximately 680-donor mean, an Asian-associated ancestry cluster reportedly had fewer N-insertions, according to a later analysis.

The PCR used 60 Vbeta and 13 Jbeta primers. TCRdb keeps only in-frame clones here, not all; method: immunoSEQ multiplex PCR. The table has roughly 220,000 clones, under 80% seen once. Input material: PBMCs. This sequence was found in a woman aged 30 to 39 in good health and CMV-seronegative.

Written as DNA, the CDR3 is TGTGCCAGCAGTGGGGTCAGGAGGGGAAATTCACCCCTCCACTTT. Its translation: CASSGVRRGNSPLHF. The chain has TRBV2 and TRBJ1-6; D might be TRBD1 (5 bases). The germline V gene encodes CDR1 SNHLY and CDR2 FYNNEI. Trimming took off 4 bases at V and 7 bases at J, with 14 bases between the two ends. This CDR3 has 15 residues.